The next 20 T cell receptor beta chains were all read from a single sample in a study of cytomegalovirus exposure and HLA in healthy donors. Both 60 Vbeta primers and 13 Jbeta primers went into the PCR. Assay: immunoSEQ multiplex PCR; the TCRdb copy retains only in-frame clones and omits some. Recorded for this sample: roughly 51,000 clones. What was sequenced was PBMCs. The receptors stem from a woman aged 40 to 50 in good health and CMV-seronegative.

The chain carries TRBV5-4 and TRBJ2-5; TRBD2 matches 8 bases. Looked up from germline, CDR1 is SGHNT and CDR2 is YYREEE (reference sequence). The CDR3 totals 15 residues. The J segment lost 4 bases and the V segment lost 4 bases, leaving 9 bases of the junction unmatched. CDR3 residues: CASSPGGEGRETQYF. The CDR3 DNA follows: TGTGCCAGCAGCCCCGGGGGGGAGGGGAGAGAGACCCAGTACTTC.

The V gene is TRBV15, the J gene TRBJ1-2, with 9 positions matching TRBD1. V shed 1 base and J 3 bases; nucleotides not matched to a gene: 6. CDR1 is LNHNV, CDR2 YYDKDF, per germline (reference sequence). The length of the CDR3 is 16 residues. The CDR3 loop reads CATSRGGTGRDYGYTF. The CDR3 DNA sequence: TGTGCCACCAGCAGAGGGGGGACAGGGAGGGACTATGGCTACACCTTC. Using reference TRBV15 and TRBJ1-2 for the parts outside the CDR3, the full variable domain is DAMVIQNPRYQVTQFGKPVTLSCSQTLNHNVMYWYQQKSSQAPKLLFHYYDKDFNNEADTPDNFQSRRPNTSFCFLDIRSPGLGDTAMYLCATSRGGTGRDYGYTFGSGTRLTVV.

The chain uses TRBV19 and TRBJ1-5; D is possibly TRBD1 (5 bases). Germline CDR1 is LNHDA and CDR2 is SQIVND (reference sequence). The CDR3 spans 14 residues. V lost 6 bases and J 3 bases, leaving 12 bases between the germline ends. The CDR3 is CASRGGSFNQPQHF. CDR3 coding DNA: TGTGCCAGTAGGGGGGGGTCGTTCAATCAGCCCCAGCATTTT.

This sequence joins TRBV6-6 and TRBJ1-2; D gene unclear. Germline V gives CDR1 MNHNY, CDR2 SVGAGI (reference sequence). The CDR3 sequence is 14 residues long. Deletions cut 4 bases from V and 2 bases from J, with 11 bases between. CDR3 protein: CASSSAQANYGYTF. Written as DNA, the CDR3 is TGTGCCAGCAGTTCCGCCCAGGCAAACTATGGCTACACCTTC.

V gene TRBV18 combines with J gene TRBJ1-1; no definite D call. Trimming shortened V by 3 bases and J by 1 base, and 9 bases separated the two germline ends. This CDR3 has 14 residues. Germline CDR1 is KGHSH and CDR2 is LQKENI. The CDR3 DNA reads as TGTGCCAGCTCACCTTCGTTCCCGAACACTGAAGCTTTCTTT. Translating gives CASSPSFPNTEAFF.

CDR3 amino acids: CASRDRGGEETQYF. The CDR3, as DNA: TGCGCCAGTAGGGACAGGGGAGGGGAAGAGACCCAGTACTTC. V gene TRBV10-2 combines with J gene TRBJ2-5, with 10 nucleotides matching TRBD1. Germline CDR1 is WSHSY and CDR2 is SAAADI. J was trimmed by 3 bases and V by 9 bases; bases with no gene match: 7. This CDR3 region has 14 residues.

Note on this clone: One end of the junction fails to match germline, which may point to a read error. V usage is TRBV30 and J usage is TRBJ1-5; TRBD1 is a possible D gene (6 bases). Germline V gives CDR1 GTSNPN, CDR2 SVGIG (reference sequence). This CDR3 comprises 13 residues. The CDR3, as DNA: TGTGCCTGGGCAGGGGTGGGAGGGCAGCACCAGCATTTT. It translates to CAWAGVGGQHQHF.

This rearrangement joins TRBV5-4 to TRBJ2-5, with TRBD2 matching over 9 bases. V lost 5 bases to trimming and J lost 5 bases; unmatched junction nucleotides: 7. CDR3 length equals 14 residues. Germline V gene lookup returns CDR1 SGHNT and CDR2 YYREEE (reference sequence). The CDR3 DNA is TGTGCCAGCAGTTCAGGCGGGACTAGCGAGACCCAGTACTTC. Translation gives CASSSGGTSETQYF.

The V call is TRBV19, the J call TRBJ1-5; maybe TRBD1 (5 bases). Germline assignment: CDR1 LNHDA and CDR2 SQIVND (reference sequence). Trimming cost V 3 bases and J 0 bases, with 12 bases left between them. This CDR3 has 16 amino acids. CDR3 sequence reads: CASSIGAVYSNQPQHF. The CDR3 DNA follows: TGTGCCAGTAGTATTGGGGCAGTGTATAGCAATCAGCCCCAGCATTTT.

The gene calls are TRBV5-8 and TRBJ1-5, with D possibly TRBD1 on 6 matching bases. V was trimmed by 1 base and J by 2 bases, leaving 10 bases between them. This CDR3 comprises 15 residues. Germline CDR1 is SGHTS and CDR2 is YDEGEE. This chain's CDR3 is CASSLSRGGNQPQHF. In DNA form, the CDR3 reads TGTGCCAGCAGCTTGTCCAGGGGTGGCAATCAGCCCCAGCATTTT.

The chain uses TRBV5-1 and TRBJ2-2; a possible D gene is TRBD2 (5 bases). V was trimmed by 0 bases and J by 2 bases, leaving 11 bases between them. Germline V CDR1 and CDR2: SGHRS, YFSETQ. This CDR3 spans 16 amino acids. The CDR3 loop is CASSLGGTSNTGELFF. DNA of the CDR3: TGCGCCAGCAGCTTGGGTGGAACTAGTAACACCGGGGAGCTGTTTTTT.

The rearrangement joins TRBV11-1 to TRBJ2-1, with 7 bases that match TRBD2. The CDR3 contains 13 residues. V was pared by 6 bases and J by 3 bases, with 2 bases of the junction left unmatched. The germline V gene has CDR1 SGHAT and CDR2 FQDESV (reference sequence). CDR3 sequence: CASRSGNYNEQFF. As DNA, the CDR3 is TGTGCCAGCAGGAGCGGGAACTACAATGAGCAGTTCTTC.

The V and J genes are TRBV7-9 and TRBJ2-1, with 11 bases lining up with TRBD2. Trimming cost V 3 bases and J 8 bases; bases outside gene matches: 9. Germline loops: CDR1 SEHNR, CDR2 FQNEAQ (reference sequence). The CDR3 contains 16 residues. DNA of the CDR3: TGTGCCAGCAGCTTCGCGACTAGCGGGGCCCTCGATGAGCAGTTCTTC. Protein product: CASSFATSGALDEQFF.

The chain recombines TRBV4-2 with TRBJ2-1, with 15 bases aligning to TRBD2. V shed 1 base, J shed 7 bases, and the junction held 2 bases outside the gene matches. This CDR3 spans 16 amino acids. Per the germline V gene, CDR1 is LGHNA and CDR2 is YNFKEQ. The CDR3 coding sequence is TGTGCCAGCAGCCAAGGGGGACTAGCGGGGGGTAATGAGCAGTTCTTC. Translated, it gives CASSQGGLAGGNEQFF.

The chain joins TRBV5-4 to TRBJ1-1; D possibly corresponds to TRBD1 (5 bases). The CDR3 has 14 residues. The germline V gene has CDR1 SGHNT and CDR2 YYREEE (reference sequence). Trimming took off 4 bases at V and 4 bases at J, with 14 bases between the two ends. The CDR3 coding sequence is TGTGCCAGCAGCCCCGTGAGGACAACCACTGAAGCTTTCTTT. This encodes CASSPVRTTTEAFF. Supplemented by reference TRBV5-4 and TRBJ1-1, the full variable domain reads ETGVTQSPTHLIKTRGQQVTLRCSSQSGHNTVSWYQQALGQGPQFIFQYYREEENGRGNFPPRFSGLQFPNYSSELNVNALELDDSALYLCASSPVRTTTEAFFGQGTRLTVV.

The rearrangement links TRBV5-1 to TRBJ2-1; 7 bases fit TRBD1. The V and J ends lost 0 bases and 9 bases, in that order; junction bases with no gene match: 3. CDR1 SGHRS and CDR2 YFSETQ come from the germline V gene. The CDR3 covers 13 residues. The CDR3 DNA follows: TGCGCCAGCAGCTTGGGACAGGGAAGTGAGCAGTTCTTC. As protein: CASSLGQGSEQFF.

This sequence joins TRBV7-9 and TRBJ2-5; perhaps TRBD1 as D (6 bases). The CDR3 runs 16 residues. Trimming took 1 base from V and 4 from J, leaving 16 bases between them. Germline CDR1 and CDR2: SEHNR and FQNEAQ (reference sequence). DNA of the CDR3: TGTGCCAGCAGCTTAGATCACCCGGGACACTTAGAGACCCAGTACTTC. This translates into CASSLDHPGHLETQYF.

The CDR3 spells CASSFEGGASYEQYF. CDR3 nucleotide sequence: TGCGCCAGCAGCTTTGAAGGGGGCGCGAGCTACGAGCAGTACTTC. The V gene is TRBV4-1, the J gene TRBJ2-7, with 7 bases identical to TRBD1. V shed 5 bases and J 3 bases; nucleotides not matched to a gene: 10. The CDR3 runs 15 residues. Germline CDR1 MGHRA, CDR2 YSYEKL.

The chain joins TRBV19 to TRBJ1-1; tentative D call: TRBD1 (5 bases). The CDR3 covers 10 residues. CDR1 is LNHDA, CDR2 SQIVND, per germline (reference sequence). V was shortened by 8 bases and J by 8 bases, with 9 bases between the two germline ends. The DNA of the CDR3 is TGTGCCAGTTGGGCAGGGGAAGCTTTCTTT. Translation gives CASWAGEAFF.

For the CDR3, the DNA is TGTGCCAGTAGTGCCTCCGGGACAGGGGCGCGGGAGCAGTACTTC. This encodes CASSASGTGAREQYF. The rearrangement joins TRBV19 to TRBJ2-7, with 10 positions matching TRBD1. The CDR3 totals 15 residues. Per germline, CDR1 LNHDA and CDR2 SQIVND (reference sequence). V gave up 5 bases and J gave up 7 bases; unmatched junction bases: 11.